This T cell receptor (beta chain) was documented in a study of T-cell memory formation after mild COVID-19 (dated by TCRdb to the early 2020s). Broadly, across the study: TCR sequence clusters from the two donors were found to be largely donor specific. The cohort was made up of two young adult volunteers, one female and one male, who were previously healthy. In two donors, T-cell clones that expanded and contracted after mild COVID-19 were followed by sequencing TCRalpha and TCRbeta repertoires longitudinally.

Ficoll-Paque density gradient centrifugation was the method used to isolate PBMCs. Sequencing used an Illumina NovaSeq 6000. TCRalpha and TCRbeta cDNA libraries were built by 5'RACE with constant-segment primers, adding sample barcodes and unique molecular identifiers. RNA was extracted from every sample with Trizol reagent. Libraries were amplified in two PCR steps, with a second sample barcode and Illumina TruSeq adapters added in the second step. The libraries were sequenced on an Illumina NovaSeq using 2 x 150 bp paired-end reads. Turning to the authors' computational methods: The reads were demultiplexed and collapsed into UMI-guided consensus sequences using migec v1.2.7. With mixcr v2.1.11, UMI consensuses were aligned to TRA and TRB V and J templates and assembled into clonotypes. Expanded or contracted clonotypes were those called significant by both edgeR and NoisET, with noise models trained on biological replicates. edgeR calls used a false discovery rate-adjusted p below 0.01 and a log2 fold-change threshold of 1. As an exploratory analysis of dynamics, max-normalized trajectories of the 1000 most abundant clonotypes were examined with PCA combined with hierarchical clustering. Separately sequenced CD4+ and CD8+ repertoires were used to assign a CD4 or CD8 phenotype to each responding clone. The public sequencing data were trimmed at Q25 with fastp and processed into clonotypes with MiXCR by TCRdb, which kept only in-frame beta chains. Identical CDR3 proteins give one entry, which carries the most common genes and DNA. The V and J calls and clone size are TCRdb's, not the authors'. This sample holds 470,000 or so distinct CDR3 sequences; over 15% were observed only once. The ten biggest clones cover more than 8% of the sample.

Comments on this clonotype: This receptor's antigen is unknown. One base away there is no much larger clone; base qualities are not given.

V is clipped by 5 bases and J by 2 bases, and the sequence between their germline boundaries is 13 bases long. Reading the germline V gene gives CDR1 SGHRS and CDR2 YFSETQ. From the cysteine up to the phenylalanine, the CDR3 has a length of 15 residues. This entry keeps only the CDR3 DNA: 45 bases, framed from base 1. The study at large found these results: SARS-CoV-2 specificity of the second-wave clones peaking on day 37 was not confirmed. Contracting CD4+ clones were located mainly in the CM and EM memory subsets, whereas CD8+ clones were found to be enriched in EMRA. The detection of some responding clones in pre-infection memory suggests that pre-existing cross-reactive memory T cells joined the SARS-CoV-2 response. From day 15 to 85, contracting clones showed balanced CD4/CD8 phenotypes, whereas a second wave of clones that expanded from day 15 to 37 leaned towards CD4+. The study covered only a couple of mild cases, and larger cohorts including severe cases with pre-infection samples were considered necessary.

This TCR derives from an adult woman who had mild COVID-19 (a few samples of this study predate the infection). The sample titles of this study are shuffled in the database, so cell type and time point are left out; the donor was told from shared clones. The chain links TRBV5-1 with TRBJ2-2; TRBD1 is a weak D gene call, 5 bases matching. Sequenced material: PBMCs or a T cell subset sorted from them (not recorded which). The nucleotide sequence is TGCGCCAGCAGAAATGACAGACTTAACACCGGGGAGCTGTTTTTT. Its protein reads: CASRNDRLNTGELFF.